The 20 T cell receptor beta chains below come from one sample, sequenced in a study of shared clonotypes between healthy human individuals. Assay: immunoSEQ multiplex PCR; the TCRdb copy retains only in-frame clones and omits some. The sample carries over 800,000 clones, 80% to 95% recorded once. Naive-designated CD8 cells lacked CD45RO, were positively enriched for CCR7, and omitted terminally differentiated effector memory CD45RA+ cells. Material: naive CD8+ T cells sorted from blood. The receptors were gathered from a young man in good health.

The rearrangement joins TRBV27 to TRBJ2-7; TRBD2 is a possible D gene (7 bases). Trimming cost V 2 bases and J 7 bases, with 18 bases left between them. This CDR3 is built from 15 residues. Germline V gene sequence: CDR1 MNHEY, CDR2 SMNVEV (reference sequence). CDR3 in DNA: TGTGCCAGCAGTTTAAGCGGCGGGGGCGTCTGGGAGCAGTACTTC. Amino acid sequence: CASSLSGGGVWEQYF.

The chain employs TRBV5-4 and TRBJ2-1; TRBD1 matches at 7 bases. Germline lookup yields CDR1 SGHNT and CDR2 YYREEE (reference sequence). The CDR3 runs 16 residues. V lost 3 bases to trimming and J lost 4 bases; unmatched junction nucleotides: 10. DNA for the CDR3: TGTGCCAGCAGCTGGGGAACAGGGGAGTATTACAATGAGCAGTTCTTC. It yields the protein CASSWGTGEYYNEQFF.

The CDR3 DNA reads as TGTGCCAGCAGTGACGAACTAGCGGGAGGGCTCCATGAGCAGTTCTTC. Translating gives CASSDELAGGLHEQFF. The chain is built from TRBV6-4 and TRBJ2-1, with TRBD2 identical over 13 bases. V dropped 2 bases and J dropped 8; count of bases not matched to a gene: 6. Germline V gives CDR1 MRHNA, CDR2 SNTAGT. The length of the CDR3 is 16 residues.

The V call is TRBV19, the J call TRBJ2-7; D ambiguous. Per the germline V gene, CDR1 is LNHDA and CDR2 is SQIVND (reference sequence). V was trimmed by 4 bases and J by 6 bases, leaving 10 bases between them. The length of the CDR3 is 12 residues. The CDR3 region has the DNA TGTGCCAGTAGTACAAACTACGGCGAGCAGTACTTC. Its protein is CASSTNYGEQYF.

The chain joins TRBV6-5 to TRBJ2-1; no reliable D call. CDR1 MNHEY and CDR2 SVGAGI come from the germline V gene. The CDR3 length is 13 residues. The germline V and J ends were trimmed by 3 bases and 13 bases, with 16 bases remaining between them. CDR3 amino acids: CASSYRQVSYQFF. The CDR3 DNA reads TGTGCCAGCAGTTATAGGCAGGTTTCTTATCAGTTCTTC.

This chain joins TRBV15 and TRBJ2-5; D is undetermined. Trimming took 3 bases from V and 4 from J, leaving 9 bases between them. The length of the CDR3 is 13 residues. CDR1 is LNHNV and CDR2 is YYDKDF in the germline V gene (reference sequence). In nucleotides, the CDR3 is TGTGCCACCAGCAGGCGAGGACGAGAGACCCAGTACTTC. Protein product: CATSRRGRETQYF.

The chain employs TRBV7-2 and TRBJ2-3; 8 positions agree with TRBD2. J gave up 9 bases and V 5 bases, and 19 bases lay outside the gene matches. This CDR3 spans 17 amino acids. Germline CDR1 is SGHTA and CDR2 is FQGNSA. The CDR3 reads CASSPLGGREGRETQYF. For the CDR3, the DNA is TGTGCCAGCAGCCCACTTGGAGGTCGGGAGGGCCGGGAAACGCAGTATTTT.

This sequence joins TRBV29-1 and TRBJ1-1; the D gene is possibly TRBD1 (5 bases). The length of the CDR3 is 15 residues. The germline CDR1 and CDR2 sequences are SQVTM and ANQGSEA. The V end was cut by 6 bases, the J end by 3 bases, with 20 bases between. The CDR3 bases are TGCAGCGTGGCCGGGGCAGAGAAAGGGGACACTGAAGCTTTCTTT. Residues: CSVAGAEKGDTEAFF.

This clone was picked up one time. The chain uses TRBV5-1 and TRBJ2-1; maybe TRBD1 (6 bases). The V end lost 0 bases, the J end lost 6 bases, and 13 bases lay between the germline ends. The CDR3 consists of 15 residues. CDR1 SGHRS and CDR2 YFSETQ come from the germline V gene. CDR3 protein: CASSLGVGRGNEQFF. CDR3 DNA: TGCGCCAGCAGCTTGGGGGTTGGCAGGGGCAATGAGCAGTTCTTC. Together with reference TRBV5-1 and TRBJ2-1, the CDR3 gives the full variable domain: KAGVTQTPRYLIKTRGQQVTLSCSPISGHRSVSWYQQTPGQGLQFLFEYFSETQRNKGNFPGRFSGRQFSNSRSEMNVSTLELGDSALYLCASSLGVGRGNEQFFGPGTRLTVL.

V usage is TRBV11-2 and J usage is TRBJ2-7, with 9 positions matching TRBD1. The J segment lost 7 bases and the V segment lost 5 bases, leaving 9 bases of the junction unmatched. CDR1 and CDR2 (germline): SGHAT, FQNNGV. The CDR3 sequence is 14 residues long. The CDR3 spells CASSAPGTGYEQYF. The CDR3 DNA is TGTGCCAGCAGCGCCCCCGGGACAGGGTATGAGCAGTACTTC.

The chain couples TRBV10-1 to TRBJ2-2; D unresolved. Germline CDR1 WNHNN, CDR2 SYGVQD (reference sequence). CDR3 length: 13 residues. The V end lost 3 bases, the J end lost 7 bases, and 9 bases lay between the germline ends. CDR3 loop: CASSDSMNGELFF. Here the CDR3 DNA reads TGCGCCAGCAGTGACTCCATGAACGGGGAGCTGTTTTTT.

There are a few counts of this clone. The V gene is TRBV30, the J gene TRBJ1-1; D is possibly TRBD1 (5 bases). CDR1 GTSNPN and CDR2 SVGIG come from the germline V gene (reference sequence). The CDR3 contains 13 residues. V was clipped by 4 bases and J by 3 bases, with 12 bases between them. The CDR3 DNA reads TGTGCCTGGACTCTTGGGACCGACACTGAAGCTTTCTTT. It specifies CAWTLGTDTEAFF. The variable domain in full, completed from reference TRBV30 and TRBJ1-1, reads SQTIHQWPATLVQPVGSPLSLECTVEGTSNPNLYWYRQAAGRGLQLLFYSVGIGQISSEVPQNLSASRPQDRQFILSSKKLLLSDSGFYLCAWTLGTDTEAFFGQGTRLTVV.

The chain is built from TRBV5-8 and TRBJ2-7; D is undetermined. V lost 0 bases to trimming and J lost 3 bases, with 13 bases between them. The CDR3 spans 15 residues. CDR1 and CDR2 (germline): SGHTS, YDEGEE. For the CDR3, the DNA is TGTGCCAGCAGCTTGGCCGTGTTACGGAACTACGAGCAGTACTTC. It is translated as CASSLAVLRNYEQYF.

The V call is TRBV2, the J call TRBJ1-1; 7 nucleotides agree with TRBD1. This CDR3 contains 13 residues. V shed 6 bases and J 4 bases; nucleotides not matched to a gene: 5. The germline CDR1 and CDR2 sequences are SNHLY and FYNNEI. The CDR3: CASSETGFTEAFF. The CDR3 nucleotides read TGTGCCAGCAGCGAGACAGGGTTCACTGAAGCTTTCTTT.

This CDR3 is CASRDRDLSTDTQYF. Here the CDR3 DNA reads TGTGCCAGCCGGGACAGGGACCTTAGCACAGATACGCAGTATTTT. V is TRBV2 and J is TRBJ2-3, with 9 bases identical to TRBD1. This CDR3 is built from 15 residues. With V trimmed by 8 bases and J by 0 bases, 6 bases remained unmatched. Looked up from germline, CDR1 is SNHLY and CDR2 is FYNNEI.

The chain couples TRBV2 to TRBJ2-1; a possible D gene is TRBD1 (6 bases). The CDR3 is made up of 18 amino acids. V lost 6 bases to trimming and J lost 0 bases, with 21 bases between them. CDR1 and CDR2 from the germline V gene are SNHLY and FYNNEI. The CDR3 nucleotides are TGTGCCAGCAGCGTGGGGGCCGAAACACTAAGCTCCTACAATGAGCAGTTCTTC. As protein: CASSVGAETLSSYNEQFF.

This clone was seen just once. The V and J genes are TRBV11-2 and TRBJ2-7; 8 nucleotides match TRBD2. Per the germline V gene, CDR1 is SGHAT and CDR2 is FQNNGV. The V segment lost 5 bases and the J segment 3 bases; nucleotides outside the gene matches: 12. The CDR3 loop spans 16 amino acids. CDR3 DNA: TGTGCCAGCAGCATATCGACTGGACTAGCATTCTACGAGCAGTACTTC. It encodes CASSISTGLAFYEQYF.

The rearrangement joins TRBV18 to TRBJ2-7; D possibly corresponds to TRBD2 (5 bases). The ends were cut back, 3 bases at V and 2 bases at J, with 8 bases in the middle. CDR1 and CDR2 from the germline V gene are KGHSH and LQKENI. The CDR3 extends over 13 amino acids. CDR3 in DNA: TGTGCCAGCTCACCCCCGGGAACCTACGAGCAGTACTTC. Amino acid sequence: CASSPPGTYEQYF.

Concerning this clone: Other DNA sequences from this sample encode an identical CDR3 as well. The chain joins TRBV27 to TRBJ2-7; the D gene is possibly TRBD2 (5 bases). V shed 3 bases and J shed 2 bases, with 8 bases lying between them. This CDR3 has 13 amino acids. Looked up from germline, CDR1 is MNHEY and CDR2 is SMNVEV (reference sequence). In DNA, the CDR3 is TGTGCCAGCAGTTTGGGGAGAGCCTACGAGCAGTACTTC. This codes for CASSLGRAYEQYF.

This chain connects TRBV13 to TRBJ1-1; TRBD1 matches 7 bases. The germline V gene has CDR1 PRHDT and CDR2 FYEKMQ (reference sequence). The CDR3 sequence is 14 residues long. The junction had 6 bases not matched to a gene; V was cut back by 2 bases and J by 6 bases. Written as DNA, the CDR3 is TGTGCCAGCAGCTTAAGAGGGGGCGTCGCTGAAGCTTTCTTT. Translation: CASSLRGGVAEAFF.